This T cell receptor beta chain emerged from a study of control samples from healthy donors and cancer patients. Repertoires were generated with immunoSEQ multiplex PCR, while TCRdb's copy carries only in-frame clones and drops some. Of some 80,000 clones listed, around 92% are singletons. This CDR3 spans 16 amino acids. CDR1 and CDR2 from the germline V gene are SGDLS and YYNGEE. V lost 0 bases and J 3 bases, leaving 10 bases between the germline ends. The J gene is TRBJ2-6, the V gene TRBV9; D unclear. This receptor was obtained from a woman aged 55 to 70 in good health. Source material: blood. CDR3 in DNA: TGTGCCAGCAGCGTAGAAGGTCATTTTGGGGCCAACGTCCTGACTTTC. Its translation is CASSVEGHFGANVLTF.